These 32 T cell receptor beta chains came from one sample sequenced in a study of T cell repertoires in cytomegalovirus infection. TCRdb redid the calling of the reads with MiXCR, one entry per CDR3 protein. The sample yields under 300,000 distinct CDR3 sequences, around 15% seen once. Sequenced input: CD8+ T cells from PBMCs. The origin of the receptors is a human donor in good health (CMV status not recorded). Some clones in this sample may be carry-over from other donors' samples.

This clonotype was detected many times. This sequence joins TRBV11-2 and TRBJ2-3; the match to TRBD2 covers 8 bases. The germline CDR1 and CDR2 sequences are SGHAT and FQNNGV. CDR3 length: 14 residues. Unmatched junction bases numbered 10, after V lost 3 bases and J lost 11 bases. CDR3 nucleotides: TGTGCCAGCAGCTTTAATCCTAGCGGGCTCCTGCAGTATTTT. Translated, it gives CASSFNPSGLLQYF.

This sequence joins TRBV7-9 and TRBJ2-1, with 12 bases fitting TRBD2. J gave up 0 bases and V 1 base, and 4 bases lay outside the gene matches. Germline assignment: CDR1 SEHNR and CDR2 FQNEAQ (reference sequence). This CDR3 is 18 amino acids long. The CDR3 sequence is CASSLGLAGAHSYNEQFF. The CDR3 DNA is TGTGCCAGCAGCTTAGGACTAGCGGGGGCGCACTCCTACAATGAGCAGTTCTTC.

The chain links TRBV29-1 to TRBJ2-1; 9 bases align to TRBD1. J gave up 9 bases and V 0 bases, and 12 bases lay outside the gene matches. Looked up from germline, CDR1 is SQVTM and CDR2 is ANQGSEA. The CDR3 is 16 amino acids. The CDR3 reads CSVEEIPGQGFGEQFF. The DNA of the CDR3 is TGCAGCGTTGAAGAAATCCCTGGACAGGGGTTCGGTGAGCAGTTCTTC.

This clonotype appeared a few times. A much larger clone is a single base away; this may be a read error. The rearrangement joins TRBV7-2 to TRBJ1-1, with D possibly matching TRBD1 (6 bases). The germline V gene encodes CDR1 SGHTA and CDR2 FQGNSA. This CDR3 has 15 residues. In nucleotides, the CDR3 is TGTCCCAGCAGCTTAATTAGGACAGACTACACTGAAGCTTTCTTT. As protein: CPSSLIRTDYTEAFF.

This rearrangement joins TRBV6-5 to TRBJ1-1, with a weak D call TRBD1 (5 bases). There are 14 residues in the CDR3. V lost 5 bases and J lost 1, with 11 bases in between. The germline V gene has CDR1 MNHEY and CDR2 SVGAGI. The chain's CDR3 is CASSGLRGNTEAFF. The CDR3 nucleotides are TGTGCCAGCAGTGGGCTTAGGGGGAACACTGAAGCTTTCTTT.

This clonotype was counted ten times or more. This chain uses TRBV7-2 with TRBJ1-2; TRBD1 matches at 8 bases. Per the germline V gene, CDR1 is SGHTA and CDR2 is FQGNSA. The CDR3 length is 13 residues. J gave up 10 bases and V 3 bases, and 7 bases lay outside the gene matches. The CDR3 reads CASSFQPGGDYTF. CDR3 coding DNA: TGTGCCAGCAGCTTCCAACCAGGGGGCGACTACACCTTC. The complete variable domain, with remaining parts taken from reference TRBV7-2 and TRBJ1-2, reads GAGVSQSPSNKVTEKGKDVELRCDPISGHTALYWYRQSLGQGLEFLIYFQGNSAPDKSGLPSDRFSAERTGGSVSTLTIQRTQQEDSAVYLCASSFQPGGDYTFGSGTRLTVV.

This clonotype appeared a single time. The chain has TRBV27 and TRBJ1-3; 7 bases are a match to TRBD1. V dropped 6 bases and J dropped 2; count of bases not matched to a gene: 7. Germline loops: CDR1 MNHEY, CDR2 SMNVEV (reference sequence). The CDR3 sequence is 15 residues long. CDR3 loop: CASRRQGGPGNTIYF. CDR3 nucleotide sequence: TGTGCCAGCAGGAGACAGGGAGGGCCTGGAAACACCATATATTTT.

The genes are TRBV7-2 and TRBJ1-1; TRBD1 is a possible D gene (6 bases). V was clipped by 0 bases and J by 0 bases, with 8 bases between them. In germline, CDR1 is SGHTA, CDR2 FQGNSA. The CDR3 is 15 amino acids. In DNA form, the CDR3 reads TGTGCCAGCAGCTTAGCAACAGGGTTGAACACTGAAGCTTTCTTT. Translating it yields CASSLATGLNTEAFF.

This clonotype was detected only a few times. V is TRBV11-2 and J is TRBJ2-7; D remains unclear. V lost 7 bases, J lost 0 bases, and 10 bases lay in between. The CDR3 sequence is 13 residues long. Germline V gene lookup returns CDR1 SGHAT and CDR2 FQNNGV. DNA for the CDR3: TGTGCCAGCACCCTCTCCCCCTCCTACGAGCAGTACTTC. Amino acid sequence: CASTLSPSYEQYF.

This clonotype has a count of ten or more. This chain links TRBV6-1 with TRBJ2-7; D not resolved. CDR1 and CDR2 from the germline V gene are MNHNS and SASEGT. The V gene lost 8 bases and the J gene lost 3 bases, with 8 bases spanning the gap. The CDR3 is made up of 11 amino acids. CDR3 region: CASGVGYEQYF. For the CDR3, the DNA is TGTGCCAGCGGCGTGGGCTACGAGCAGTACTTC.

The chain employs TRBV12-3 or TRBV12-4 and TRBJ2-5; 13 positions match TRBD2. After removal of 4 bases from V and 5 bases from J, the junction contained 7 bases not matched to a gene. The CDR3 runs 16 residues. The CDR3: CASSSRGTSGEETQYF. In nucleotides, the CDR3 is TGTGCCAGCAGTTCGCGAGGGACTAGCGGGGAGGAGACCCAGTACTTC.

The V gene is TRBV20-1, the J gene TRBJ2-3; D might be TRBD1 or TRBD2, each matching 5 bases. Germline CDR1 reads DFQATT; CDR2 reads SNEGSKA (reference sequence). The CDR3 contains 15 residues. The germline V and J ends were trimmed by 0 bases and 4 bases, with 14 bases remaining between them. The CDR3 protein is CSARDRGRDPDTQYF. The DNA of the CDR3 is TGCAGTGCTAGAGATCGGGGCAGGGACCCAGATACGCAGTATTTT.

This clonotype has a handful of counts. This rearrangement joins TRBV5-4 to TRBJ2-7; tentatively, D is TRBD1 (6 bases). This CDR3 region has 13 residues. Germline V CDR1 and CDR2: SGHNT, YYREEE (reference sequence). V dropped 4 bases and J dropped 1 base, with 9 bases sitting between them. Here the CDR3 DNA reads TGTGCCAGCAGCATCCAGGGGTCCTACGAGCAGTACTTC. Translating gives CASSIQGSYEQYF.

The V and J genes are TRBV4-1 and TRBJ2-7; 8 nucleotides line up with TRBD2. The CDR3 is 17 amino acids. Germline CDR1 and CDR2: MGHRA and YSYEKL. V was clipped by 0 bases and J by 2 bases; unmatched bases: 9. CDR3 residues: CASSQEFGTSGTYEQYF. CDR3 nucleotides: TGCGCCAGCAGCCAAGAATTTGGAACTAGCGGAACCTACGAGCAGTACTTC.

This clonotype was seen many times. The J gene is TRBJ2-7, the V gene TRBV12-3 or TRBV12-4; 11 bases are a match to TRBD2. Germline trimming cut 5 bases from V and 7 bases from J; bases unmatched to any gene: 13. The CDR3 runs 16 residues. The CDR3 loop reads CASSGGLAEGPGEQYF. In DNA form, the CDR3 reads TGTGCCAGCAGTGGGGGACTAGCGGAGGGCCCAGGTGAGCAGTACTTC.

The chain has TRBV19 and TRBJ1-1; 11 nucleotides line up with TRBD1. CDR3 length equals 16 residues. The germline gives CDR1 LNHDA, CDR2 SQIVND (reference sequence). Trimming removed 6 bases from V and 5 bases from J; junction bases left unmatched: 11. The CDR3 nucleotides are TGTGCCAGTAGCAACCCTAGGACAGGGGGCAAGACTGAAGCTTTCTTT. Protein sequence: CASSNPRTGGKTEAFF.

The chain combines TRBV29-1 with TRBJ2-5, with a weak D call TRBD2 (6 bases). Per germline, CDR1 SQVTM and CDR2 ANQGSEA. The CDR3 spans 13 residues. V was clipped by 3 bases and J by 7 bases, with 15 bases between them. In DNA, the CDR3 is TGCAGCGTTGAGCGGGAAGACCCCGGGACCCAGTACTTC. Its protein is CSVEREDPGTQYF.

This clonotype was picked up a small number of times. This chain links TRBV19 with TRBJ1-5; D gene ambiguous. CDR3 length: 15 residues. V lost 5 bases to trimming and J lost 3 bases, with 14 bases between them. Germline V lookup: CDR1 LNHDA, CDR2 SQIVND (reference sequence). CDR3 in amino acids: CASSLGYDLNQPQHF. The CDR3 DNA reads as TGTGCCAGTAGTCTTGGGTACGACCTCAATCAGCCCCAGCATTTT.

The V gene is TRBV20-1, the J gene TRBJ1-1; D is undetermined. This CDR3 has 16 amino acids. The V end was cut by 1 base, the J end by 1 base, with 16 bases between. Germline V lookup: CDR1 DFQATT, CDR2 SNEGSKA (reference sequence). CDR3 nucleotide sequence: TGCAGTGCTAGAGCCCCGGTCGAGGCCGGGAACACTGAAGCTTTCTTT. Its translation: CSARAPVEAGNTEAFF.

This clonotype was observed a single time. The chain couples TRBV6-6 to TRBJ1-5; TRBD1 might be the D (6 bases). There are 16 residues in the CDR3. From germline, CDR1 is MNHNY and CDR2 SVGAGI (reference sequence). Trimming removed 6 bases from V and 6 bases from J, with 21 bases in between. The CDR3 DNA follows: TGTGCCAGCAGGCCGGAGGGGGGGCGTACGCTTCAGCCCCAGCATTTT. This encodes CASRPEGGRTLQPQHF.

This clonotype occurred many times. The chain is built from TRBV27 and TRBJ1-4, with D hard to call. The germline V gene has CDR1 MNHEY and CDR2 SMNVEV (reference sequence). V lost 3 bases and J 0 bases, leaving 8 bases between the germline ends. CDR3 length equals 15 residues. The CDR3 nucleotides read TGTGCCAGCAGTTTTCAGCAGACAACTAATGAAAAACTGTTTTTT. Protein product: CASSFQQTTNEKLFF.

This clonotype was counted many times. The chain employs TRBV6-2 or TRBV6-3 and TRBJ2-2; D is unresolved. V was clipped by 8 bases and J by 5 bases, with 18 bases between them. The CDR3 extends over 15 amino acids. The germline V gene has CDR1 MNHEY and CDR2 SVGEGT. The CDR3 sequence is CASGPYGEITGELFF. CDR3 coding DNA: TGTGCCAGCGGGCCGTATGGTGAAATAACCGGGGAGCTGTTTTTT.

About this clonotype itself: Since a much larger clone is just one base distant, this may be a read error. CDR3 sequence (DNA): TGCGCCGGCAGCCAAGGCCGGGCTTGGCCTTCAATTGAAGCTTTCTTT. Translating it yields CAGSQGRAWPSIEAFF. V and J are TRBV4-3 and TRBJ1-1, with unresolved D. The CDR3 spans 16 residues. Germline CDR1 and CDR2: LGHNA and YSLEER.

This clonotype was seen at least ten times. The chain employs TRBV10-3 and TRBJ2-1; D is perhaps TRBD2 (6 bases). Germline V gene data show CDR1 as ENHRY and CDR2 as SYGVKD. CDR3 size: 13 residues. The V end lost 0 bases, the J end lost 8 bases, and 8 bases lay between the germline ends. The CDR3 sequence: CAISESSGDEQFF. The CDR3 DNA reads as TGTGCCATCAGTGAGTCATCGGGGGATGAGCAGTTCTTC.

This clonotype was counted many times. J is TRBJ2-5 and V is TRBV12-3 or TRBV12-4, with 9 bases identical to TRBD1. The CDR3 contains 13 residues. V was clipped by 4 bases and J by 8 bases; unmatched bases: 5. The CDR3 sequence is CASSSGQGATQYF. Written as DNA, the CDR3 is TGTGCCAGCAGTTCGGGACAGGGAGCCACCCAGTACTTC.

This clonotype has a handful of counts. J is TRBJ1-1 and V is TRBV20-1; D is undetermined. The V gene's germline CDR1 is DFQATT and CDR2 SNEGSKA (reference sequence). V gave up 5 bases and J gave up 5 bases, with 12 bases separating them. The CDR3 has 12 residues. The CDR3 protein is CSARAPGTEAFF. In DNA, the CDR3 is TGCAGTGCTCGAGCGCCGGGAACTGAAGCTTTCTTT.

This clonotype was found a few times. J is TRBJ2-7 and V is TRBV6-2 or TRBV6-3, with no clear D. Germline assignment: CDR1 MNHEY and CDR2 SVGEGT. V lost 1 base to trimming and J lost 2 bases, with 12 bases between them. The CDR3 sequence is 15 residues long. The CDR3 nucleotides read TGTGCCAGCAGTTACTACGAGACCCAGGCCTACGAGCAGTACTTC. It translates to CASSYYETQAYEQYF.

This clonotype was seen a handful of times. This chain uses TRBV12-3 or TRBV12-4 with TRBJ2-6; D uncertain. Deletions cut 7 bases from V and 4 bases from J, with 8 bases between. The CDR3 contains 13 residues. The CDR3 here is CASTPPGANVLTF. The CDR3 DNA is TGTGCCAGCACCCCGCCGGGGGCCAACGTCCTGACTTTC.

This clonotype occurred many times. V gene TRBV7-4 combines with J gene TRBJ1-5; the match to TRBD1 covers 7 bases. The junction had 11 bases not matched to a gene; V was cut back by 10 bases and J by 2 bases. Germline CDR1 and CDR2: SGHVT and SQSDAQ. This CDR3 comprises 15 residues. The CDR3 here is CATPVSGQRNQPQHF. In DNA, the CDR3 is TGTGCCACCCCGGTGTCGGGACAGCGCAATCAGCCCCAGCATTTT.

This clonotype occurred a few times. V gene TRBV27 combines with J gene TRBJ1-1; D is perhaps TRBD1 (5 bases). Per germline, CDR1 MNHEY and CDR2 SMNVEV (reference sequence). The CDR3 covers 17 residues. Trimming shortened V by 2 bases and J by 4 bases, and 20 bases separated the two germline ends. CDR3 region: CASSLLSPGHQGTEAFF. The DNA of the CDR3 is TGTGCCAGCAGTTTACTCAGTCCAGGGCACCAGGGCACTGAAGCTTTCTTT.

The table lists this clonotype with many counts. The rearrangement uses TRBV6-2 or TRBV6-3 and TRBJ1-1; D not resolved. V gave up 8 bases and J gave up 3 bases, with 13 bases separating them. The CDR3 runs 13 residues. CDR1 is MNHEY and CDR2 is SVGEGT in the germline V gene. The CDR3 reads CASLEDPDTEAFF. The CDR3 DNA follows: TGTGCCAGCTTGGAGGATCCGGACACTGAAGCTTTCTTT.

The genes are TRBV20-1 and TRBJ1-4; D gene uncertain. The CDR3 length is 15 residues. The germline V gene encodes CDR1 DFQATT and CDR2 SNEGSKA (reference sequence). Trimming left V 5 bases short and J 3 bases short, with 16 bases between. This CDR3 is CSALSNLWPNEKLFF. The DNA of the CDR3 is TGCAGTGCTCTGAGTAACCTCTGGCCTAATGAAAAACTGTTTTTT.